The 8 T cell receptor beta chains below come from one sample, sequenced in a study of response to subunit inactivated influenza vaccine. In TCRdb, the RT-PCR reads were re-called with MiXCR into one record per CDR3 protein. The sample carries more than 550,000 distinct CDR3 sequences, about 11% recorded once. These sequences were also reported in another study, on T cells expressing NK-cell markers. Per that study: cDNA encoding TCR beta was synthesized via 5'RACE template switching incorporating UMIs.

This specimen was PBMCs from blood, taken on the day of vaccination. Receptor source: a man over 45 who received an inactivated influenza vaccine.

The V gene is TRBV28, the J gene TRBJ2-5; tentatively, D is TRBD1 or TRBD2 (5 bases each). This CDR3 comprises 15 residues. Trimming took 3 bases from V and 4 from J, leaving 15 bases between them. Germline V gene sequence: CDR1 MDHEN, CDR2 SYDVKM. CDR3 sequence (DNA): TGTGCCAGCAGTTTGAGGGGCAGGTCGATAGAGACCCAGTACTTC. Protein sequence: CASSLRGRSIETQYF.

This chain uses TRBV7-2 with TRBJ2-2, with a possible D match to TRBD2 (6 bases). Germline V lookup: CDR1 SGHTA, CDR2 FQGNSA. The CDR3 is 17 residues long. V was pared by 5 bases and J by 5 bases, with 21 bases between. The CDR3 sequence is CASSLGSGTLKTGELFF. The CDR3 DNA reads as TGTGCCAGCAGCCTGGGTAGCGGCACCCTCAAAACCGGGGAGCTGTTTTTT.

CDR3 DNA sequence: TGTGCCAGCAGCTTAGTTGCAGATTACACTGAAGCTTTCTTT. The encoded protein is CASSLVADYTEAFF. The chain couples TRBV7-9 to TRBJ1-1, with D unresolved. The V end lost 1 base, the J end lost 3 bases, and 9 bases lay between the germline ends. Per germline, CDR1 SEHNR and CDR2 FQNEAQ (reference sequence). The CDR3 is 14 residues long.

The chain links TRBV24-1 to TRBJ2-2; 10 nucleotides match TRBD1. The CDR3 spans 15 residues. J lost 3 bases, V lost 6 bases, and 3 bases had no gene match. CDR1 is KGHDR, CDR2 SFDVKD, per germline. For the CDR3, the DNA is TGTGCCACCAGTCTCGGGACAGGGGACACCGGGGAGCTGTTTTTT. Translated, it gives CATSLGTGDTGELFF.

This clonotype was detected a few times. This rearrangement joins TRBV24-1 to TRBJ2-1; TRBD1 matches at 8 bases. The CDR3 contains 14 residues. From germline, CDR1 is KGHDR and CDR2 SFDVKD. V lost 2 bases and J lost 7; bases outside the gene matches: 3. The CDR3 nucleotides are TGTGCCACCAGTGATTGGACAGGGTATAATGAGCAGTTCTTC. This translates into CATSDWTGYNEQFF.

Regarding this clonotype: The junction shows a germline mismatch at one end, possibly a read error. The chain is built from TRBV11-2 and TRBJ2-2; TRBD1 might be the D (6 bases). From germline, CDR1 is SGHAT and CDR2 FQNNGV. The CDR3 has 17 residues. The CDR3 sequence: CTSSLVRTAPNTGELFF. CDR3 DNA sequence: TGTACCAGCAGCTTAGTTAGGACAGCACCGAACACCGGGGAGCTGTTTTTT.

J is TRBJ2-5 and V is TRBV20-1; the D gene is possibly TRBD2 (6 bases). CDR1 is DFQATT, CDR2 SNEGSKA, per germline (reference sequence). This CDR3 comprises 11 residues. Trimming pared 3 bases from V and 7 bases from J, leaving 9 bases between. This CDR3 reads CSASPGRTQYF. CDR3 nucleotide sequence: TGCAGTGCTAGCCCCGGGAGGACCCAGTACTTC.

The V and J genes are TRBV7-9 and TRBJ2-6; D not resolved. The CDR3 is made up of 16 amino acids. Germline V gene sequence: CDR1 SEHNR, CDR2 FQNEAQ (reference sequence). Trimming stripped 4 bases from V and 0 bases from J, with 10 bases between. CDR3: CASSSGRSSGANVLTF. DNA for the CDR3: TGTGCCAGCAGCTCTGGACGGAGCTCTGGGGCCAACGTCCTGACTTTC. Full variable domain (remainder filled in from reference TRBV7-9 and TRBJ2-6): DTGVSQNPRHKITKRGQNVTFRCDPISEHNRLYWYRQTLGQGPEFLTYFQNEAQLEKSRLLSDRFSAERPKGSFSTLEIQRTEQGDSAMYLCASSSGRSSGANVLTFGAGSRLTVL.